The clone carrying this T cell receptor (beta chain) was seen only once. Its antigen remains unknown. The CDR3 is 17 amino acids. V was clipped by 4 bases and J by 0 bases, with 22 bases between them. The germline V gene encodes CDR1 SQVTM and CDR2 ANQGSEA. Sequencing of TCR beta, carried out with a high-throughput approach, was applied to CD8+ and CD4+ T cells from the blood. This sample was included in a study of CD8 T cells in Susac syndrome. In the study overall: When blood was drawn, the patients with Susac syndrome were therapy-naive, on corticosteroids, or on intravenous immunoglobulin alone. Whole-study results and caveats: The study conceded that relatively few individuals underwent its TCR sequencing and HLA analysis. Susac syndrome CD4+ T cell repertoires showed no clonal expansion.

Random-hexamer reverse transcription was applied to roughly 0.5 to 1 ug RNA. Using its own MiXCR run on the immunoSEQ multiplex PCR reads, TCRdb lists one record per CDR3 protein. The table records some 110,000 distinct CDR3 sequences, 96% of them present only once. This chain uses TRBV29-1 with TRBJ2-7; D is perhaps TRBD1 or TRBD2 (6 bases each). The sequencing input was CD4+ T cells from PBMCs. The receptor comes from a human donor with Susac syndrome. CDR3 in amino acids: CSVGGAWNSFTSYEQYF. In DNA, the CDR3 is TGCAGCGTTGGGGGGGCCTGGAACTCCTTTACCTCCTACGAGCAGTACTTC.